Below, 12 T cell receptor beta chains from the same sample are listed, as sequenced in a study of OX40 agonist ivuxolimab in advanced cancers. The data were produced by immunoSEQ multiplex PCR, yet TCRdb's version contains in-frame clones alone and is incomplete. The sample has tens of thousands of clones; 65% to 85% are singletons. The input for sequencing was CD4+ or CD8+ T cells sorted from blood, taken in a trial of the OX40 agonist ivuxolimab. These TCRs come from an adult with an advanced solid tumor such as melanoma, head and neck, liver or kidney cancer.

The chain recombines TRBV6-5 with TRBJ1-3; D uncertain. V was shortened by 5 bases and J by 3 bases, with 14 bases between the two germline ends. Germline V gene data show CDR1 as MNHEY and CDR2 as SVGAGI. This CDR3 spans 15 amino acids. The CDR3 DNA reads TGTGCCAGCAGTGCCCTGGCCGCCCTTGGAAACACCATATATTTT. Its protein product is CASSALAALGNTIYF.

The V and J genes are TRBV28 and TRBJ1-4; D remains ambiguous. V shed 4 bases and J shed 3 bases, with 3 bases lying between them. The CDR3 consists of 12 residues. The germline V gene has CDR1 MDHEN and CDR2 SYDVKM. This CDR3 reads CASSSPNEKLFF. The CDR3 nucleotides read TGTGCCAGCAGTTCCCCTAATGAAAAACTGTTTTTT.

The DNA of the CDR3 is TGTGCCAGCAGCGCCGCCCGTGGCGGGCCACAAGAGACCCAGTACTTC. Residues: CASSAARGGPQETQYF. The chain carries TRBV7-9 and TRBJ2-5; possibly TRBD2 for D (5 bases). Trimming left V 5 bases short and J 2 bases short, with 18 bases between. This CDR3 contains 16 residues. In germline, CDR1 is SEHNR, CDR2 FQNEAQ (reference sequence).

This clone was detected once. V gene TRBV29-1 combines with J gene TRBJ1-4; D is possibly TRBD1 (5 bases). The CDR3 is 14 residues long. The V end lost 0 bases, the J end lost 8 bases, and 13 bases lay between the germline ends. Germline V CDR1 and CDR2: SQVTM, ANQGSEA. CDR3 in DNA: TGCAGCGTTGAAGAGGGGGGTTTAAGGGAAAAACTGTTTTTT. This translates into CSVEEGGLREKLFF.

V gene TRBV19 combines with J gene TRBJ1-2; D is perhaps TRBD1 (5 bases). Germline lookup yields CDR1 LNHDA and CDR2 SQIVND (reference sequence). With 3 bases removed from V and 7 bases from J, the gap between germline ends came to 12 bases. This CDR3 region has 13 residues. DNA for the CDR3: TGTGCCAGTAGTATCAGACAGTCTCTTGGCTACACCTTC. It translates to CASSIRQSLGYTF.

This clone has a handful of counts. Here the CDR3 DNA reads TGTGCCAGCACACAGGTTCCCCAAGAGACCCAGTACTTC. Amino acids: CASTQVPQETQYF. The chain combines TRBV6-1 with TRBJ2-5; the D gene is possibly TRBD1 (5 bases). The CDR3 runs to 13 residues. Trimming pared 7 bases from V and 1 base from J, leaving 10 bases between. Germline lookup yields CDR1 MNHNS and CDR2 SASEGT.

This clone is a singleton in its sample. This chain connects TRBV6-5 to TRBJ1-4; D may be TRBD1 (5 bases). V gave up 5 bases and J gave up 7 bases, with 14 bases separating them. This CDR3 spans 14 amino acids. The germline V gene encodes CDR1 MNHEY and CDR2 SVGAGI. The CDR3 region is CASSGDYRGEKLFF. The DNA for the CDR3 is TGTGCCAGCAGTGGGGACTACCGGGGTGAAAAACTGTTTTTT.

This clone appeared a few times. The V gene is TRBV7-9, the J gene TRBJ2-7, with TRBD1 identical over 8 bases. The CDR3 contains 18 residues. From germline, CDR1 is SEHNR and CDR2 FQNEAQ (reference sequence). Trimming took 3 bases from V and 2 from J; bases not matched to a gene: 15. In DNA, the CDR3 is TGTGCCAGCAGCTTCTCCGGGACAGGATTAAGGCAGACCTACGAGCAGTACTTC. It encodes CASSFSGTGLRQTYEQYF. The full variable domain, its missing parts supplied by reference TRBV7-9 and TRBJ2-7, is DTGVSQNPRHKITKRGQNVTFRCDPISEHNRLYWYRQTLGQGPEFLTYFQNEAQLEKSRLLSDRFSAERPKGSFSTLEIQRTEQGDSAMYLCASSFSGTGLRQTYEQYFGPGTRLTVT.

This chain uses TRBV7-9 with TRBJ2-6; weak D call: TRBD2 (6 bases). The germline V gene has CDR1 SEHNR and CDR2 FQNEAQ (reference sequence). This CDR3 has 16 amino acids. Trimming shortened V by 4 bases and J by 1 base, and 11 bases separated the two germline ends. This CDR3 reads CASSSGGTSGANVLTF. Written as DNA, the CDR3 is TGTGCCAGCAGCTCCGGCGGGACTTCTGGGGCCAACGTCCTGACTTTC.

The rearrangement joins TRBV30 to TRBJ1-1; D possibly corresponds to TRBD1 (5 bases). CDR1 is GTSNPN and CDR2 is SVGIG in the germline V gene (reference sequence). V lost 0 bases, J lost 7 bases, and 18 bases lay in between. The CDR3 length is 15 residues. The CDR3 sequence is CAWSVGLARAGEAFF. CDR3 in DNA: TGTGCCTGGAGTGTTGGACTCGCCAGGGCTGGTGAAGCTTTCTTT.

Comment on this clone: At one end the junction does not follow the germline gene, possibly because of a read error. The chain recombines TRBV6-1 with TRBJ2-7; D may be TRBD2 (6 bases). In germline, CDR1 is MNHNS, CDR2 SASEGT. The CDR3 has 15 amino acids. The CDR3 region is CASNEAGRANYEQYF. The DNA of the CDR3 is TGTGCCAGCAATGAAGCGGGCAGGGCGAACTACGAGCAGTACTTC.

The CDR3 is CASSLAGSMNTEAFF. DNA for the CDR3: TGTGCCAGCAGCTTAGCGGGCAGTATGAACACTGAAGCTTTCTTT. The chain uses TRBV7-6 and TRBJ1-1; D is unresolved. Germline-derived CDR1 and CDR2 are SGHVS and FNYEAQ. V was pared by 0 bases and J by 0 bases, with 8 bases between. The CDR3 extends over 15 amino acids.